The TCR beta chain described here comes from a study of T cell responses to AZD1222 COVID-19 vaccine. Measured with immunoSEQ multiplex PCR; TCRdb has only the in-frame clones, and not every one. Of 120,000 to 150,000 clones listed, 86% were seen once; the top ten hold approximately 5%. V gave up 3 bases and J gave up 4 bases, with 18 bases separating them. CDR3 length: 16 amino acids. The germline gives CDR1 SGHDT, CDR2 YYEEEE. This sequence originates from an adult who received the AZD1222 COVID-19 vaccine. Sequenced here: peripheral blood, sampled 28 days after the second AZD1222 dose. The genes are TRBV5-6 and TRBJ2-3; D might be TRBD2 (6 bases). CDR3 DNA sequence: TGTGCCAGCAGCTCCCCGCCGGAGGGTATTGCAGATACGCAGTATTTT. The encoded protein is CASSSPPEGIADTQYF.